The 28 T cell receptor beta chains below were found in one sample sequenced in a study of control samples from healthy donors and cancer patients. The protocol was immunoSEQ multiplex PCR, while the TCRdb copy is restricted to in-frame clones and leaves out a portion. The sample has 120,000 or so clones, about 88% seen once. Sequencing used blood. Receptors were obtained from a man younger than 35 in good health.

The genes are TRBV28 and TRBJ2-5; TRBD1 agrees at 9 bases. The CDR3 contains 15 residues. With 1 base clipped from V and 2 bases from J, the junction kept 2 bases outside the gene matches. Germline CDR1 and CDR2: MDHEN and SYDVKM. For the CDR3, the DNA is TGTGCCAGCAGTTTATATGGGACAGGGCAAGAGACCCAGTACTTC. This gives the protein CASSLYGTGQETQYF. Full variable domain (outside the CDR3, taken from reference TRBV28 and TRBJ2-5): DVKVTQSSRYLVKRTGEKVFLECVQDMDHENMFWYRQDPGLGLRLIYFSYDVKMKEKGDIPEGYSVSREKKERFSLILESASTNQTSMYLCASSLYGTGQETQYFGPGTRLLVL.

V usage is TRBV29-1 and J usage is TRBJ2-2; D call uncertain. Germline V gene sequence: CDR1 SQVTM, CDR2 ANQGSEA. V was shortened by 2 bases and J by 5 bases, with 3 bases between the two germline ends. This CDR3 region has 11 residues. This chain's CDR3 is CSVESTGELFF. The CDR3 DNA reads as TGCAGCGTTGAATCTACCGGGGAGCTGTTTTTT.

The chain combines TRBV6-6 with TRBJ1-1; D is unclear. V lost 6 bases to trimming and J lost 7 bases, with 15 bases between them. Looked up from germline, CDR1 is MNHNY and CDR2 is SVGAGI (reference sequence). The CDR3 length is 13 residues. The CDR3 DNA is TGTGCCAGCAGCCTAGAGGACGGGATTGAAGCTTTCTTT. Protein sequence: CASSLEDGIEAFF.

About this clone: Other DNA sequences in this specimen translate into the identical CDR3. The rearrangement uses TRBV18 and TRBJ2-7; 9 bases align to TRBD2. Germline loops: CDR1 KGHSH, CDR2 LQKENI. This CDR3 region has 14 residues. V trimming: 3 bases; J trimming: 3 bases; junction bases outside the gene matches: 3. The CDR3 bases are TGTGCCAGCTCACCGGCGGGAGGGGGCTACGAGCAGTACTTC. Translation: CASSPAGGGYEQYF.

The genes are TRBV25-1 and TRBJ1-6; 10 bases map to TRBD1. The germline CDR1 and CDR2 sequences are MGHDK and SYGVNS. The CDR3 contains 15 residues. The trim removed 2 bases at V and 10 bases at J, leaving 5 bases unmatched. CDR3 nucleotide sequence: TGTGCCAGCAGTGAACGGACAGGGGGTTCGTCACCCCTCCACTTT. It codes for CASSERTGGSSPLHF.

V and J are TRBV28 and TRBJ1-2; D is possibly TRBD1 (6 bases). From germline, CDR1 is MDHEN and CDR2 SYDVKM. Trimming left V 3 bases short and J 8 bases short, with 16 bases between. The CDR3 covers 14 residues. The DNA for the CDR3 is TGTGCCAGCAGTTTCCTTTGGGGCAGGGGAGGCTACACCTTC. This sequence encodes CASSFLWGRGGYTF.

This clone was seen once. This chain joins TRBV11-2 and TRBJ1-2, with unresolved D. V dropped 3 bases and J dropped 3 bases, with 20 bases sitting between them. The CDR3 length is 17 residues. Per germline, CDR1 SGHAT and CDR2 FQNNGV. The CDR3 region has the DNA TGTGCCAGCAGCTTCCTCCTAACGGGGAGTTGGGACTATGGCTACACCTTC. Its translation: CASSFLLTGSWDYGYTF.

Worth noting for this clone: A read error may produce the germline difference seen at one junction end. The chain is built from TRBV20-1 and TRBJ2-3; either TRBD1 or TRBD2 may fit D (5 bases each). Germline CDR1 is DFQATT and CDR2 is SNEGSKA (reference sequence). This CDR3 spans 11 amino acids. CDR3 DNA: TGCAGTGCTAGAGGTGGGGACCTCCCGAATTTT. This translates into CSARGGDLPNF.

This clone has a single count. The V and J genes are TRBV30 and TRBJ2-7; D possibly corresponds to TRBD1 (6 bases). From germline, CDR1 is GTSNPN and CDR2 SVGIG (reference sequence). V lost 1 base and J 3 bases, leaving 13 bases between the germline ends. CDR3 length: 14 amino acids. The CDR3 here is CAWSGVGQIYEQYF. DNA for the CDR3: TGTGCCTGGAGTGGGGTAGGACAGATCTACGAGCAGTACTTC.

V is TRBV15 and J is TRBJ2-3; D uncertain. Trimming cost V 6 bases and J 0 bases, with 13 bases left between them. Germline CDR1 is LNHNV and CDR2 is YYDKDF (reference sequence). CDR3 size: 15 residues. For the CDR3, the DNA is TGTGCCACCAGGAAGTATCGCCGTAGCACAGATACGCAGTATTTT. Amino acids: CATRKYRRSTDTQYF.

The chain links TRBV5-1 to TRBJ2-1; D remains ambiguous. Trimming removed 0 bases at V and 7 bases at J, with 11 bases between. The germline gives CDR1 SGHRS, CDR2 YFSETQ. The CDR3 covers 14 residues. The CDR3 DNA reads TGCGCCAGCAGCTTGGTTCTAAAAGAAAATGAGCAGTTCTTC. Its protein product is CASSLVLKENEQFF.

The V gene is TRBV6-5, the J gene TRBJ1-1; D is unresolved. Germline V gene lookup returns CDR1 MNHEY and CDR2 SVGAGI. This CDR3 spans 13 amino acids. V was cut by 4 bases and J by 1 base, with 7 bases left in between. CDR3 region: CASSLTRNTEAFF. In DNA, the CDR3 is TGTGCCAGCAGTTTGACAAGGAACACTGAAGCTTTCTTT.

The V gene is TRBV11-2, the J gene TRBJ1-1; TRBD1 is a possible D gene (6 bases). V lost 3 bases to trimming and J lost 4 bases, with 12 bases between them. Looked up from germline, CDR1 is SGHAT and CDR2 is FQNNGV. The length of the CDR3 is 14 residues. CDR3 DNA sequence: TGTGCCAGCAGCTTGCCAGGGGAGAGCACTGAAGCTTTCTTT. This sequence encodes CASSLPGESTEAFF.

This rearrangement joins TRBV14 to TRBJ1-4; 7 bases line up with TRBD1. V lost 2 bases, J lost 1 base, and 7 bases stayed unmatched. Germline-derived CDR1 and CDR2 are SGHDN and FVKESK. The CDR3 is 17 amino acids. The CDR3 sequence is CASSQRTGVRTNEKLFF. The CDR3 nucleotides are TGTGCCAGCAGCCAAAGAACAGGGGTTAGAACTAATGAAAAACTGTTTTTT.

The CDR3 DNA sequence: TGCGCCAGCAGCATGGGGGTCAGGGGGCCAAATCAGCCCCAGCATTTT. Protein product: CASSMGVRGPNQPQHF. The rearrangement uses TRBV5-1 and TRBJ1-5, with 8 bases fitting TRBD1. The trim removed 4 bases at V and 4 bases at J, leaving 10 bases unmatched. CDR1 and CDR2 (germline): SGHRS, YFSETQ. The CDR3 is 16 residues long.

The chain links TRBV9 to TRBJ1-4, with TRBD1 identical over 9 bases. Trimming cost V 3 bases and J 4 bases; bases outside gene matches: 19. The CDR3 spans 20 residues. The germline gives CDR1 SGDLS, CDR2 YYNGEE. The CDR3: CASSGGRQGEPGSINEKLFF. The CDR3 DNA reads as TGTGCCAGCAGCGGAGGACGACAGGGGGAGCCCGGGAGCATTAATGAAAAACTGTTTTTT.

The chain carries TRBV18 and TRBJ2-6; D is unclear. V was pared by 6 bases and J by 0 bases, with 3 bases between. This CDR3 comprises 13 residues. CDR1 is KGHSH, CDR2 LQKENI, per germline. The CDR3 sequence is CASSSSGANVLTF. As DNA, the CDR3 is TGTGCCAGCTCGAGCTCTGGGGCCAACGTCCTGACTTTC.

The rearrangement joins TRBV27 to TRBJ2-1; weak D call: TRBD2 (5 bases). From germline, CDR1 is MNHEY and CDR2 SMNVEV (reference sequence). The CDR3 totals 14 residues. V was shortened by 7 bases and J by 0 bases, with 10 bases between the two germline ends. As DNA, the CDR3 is TGTGCCAGCAAGGGAGTAAGCTCCTACAATGAGCAGTTCTTC. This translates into CASKGVSSYNEQFF.

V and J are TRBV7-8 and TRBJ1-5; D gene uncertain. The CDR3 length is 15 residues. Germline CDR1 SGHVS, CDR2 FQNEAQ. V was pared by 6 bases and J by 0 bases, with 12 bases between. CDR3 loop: CASRSQLDSNQPQHF. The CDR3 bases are TGTGCCAGCAGATCACAGCTGGATAGCAATCAGCCCCAGCATTTT. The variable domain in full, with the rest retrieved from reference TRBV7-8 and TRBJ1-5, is GAGVSQSPRYKVAKRGQDVALRCDPISGHVSLFWYQQALGQGPEFLTYFQNEAQLDKSGLPSDRFFAERPEGSVSTLKIQRTQQEDSAVYLCASRSQLDSNQPQHFGDGTRLSIL.

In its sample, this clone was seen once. The CDR3 is CASSPRTSGEILSSYEQYF. CDR3 DNA: TGTGCCAGCAGCCCCCGGACTAGCGGCGAAATTCTAAGCTCCTACGAGCAGTACTTC. The chain links TRBV13 to TRBJ2-7; 10 positions match TRBD2. From germline, CDR1 is PRHDT and CDR2 FYEKMQ (reference sequence). CDR3 size: 19 residues. V lost 5 bases and J lost 0; bases outside the gene matches: 16. Based on the CDR3 plus reference TRBV13 and TRBJ2-7, the full variable domain is AAGVIQSPRHLIKEKRETATLKCYPIPRHDTVYWYQQGPGQDPQFLISFYEKMQSDKGSIPDRFSAQQFSDYHSELNMSSLELGDSALYFCASSPRTSGEILSSYEQYFGPGTRLTVT.

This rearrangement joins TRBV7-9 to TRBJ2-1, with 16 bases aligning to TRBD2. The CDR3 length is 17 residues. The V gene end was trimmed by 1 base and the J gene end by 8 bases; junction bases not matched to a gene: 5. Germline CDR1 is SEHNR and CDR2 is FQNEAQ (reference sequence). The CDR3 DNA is TGTGCCAGCAGCTTAGGTTCGGGACTAGCGGGAGGGCATGAGCAGTTCTTC. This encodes CASSLGSGLAGGHEQFF.

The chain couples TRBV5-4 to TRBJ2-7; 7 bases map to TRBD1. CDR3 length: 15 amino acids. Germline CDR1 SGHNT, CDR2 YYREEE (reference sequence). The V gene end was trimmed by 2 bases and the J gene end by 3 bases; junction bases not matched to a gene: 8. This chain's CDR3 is CASSFGTVTRYEQYF. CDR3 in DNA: TGTGCCAGCAGCTTCGGGACAGTGACACGCTACGAGCAGTACTTC.

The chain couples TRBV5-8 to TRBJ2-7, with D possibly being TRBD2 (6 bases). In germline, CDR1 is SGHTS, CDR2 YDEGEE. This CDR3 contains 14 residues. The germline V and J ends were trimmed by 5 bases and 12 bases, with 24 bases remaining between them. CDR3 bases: TGTGCCAGCAGGCATAATGGAGGGGTAGGAGAAAGGTACTTC. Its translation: CASRHNGGVGERYF.

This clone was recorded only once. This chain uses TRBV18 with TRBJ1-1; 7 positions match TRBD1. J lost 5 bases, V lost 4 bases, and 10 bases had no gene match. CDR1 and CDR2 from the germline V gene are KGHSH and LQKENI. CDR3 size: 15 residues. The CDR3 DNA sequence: TGTGCCAGCTCACTGGCCCGGGGACAGAAGACTGAAGCTTTCTTT. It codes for CASSLARGQKTEAFF. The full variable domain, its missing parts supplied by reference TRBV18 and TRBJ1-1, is NAGVMQNPRHLVRRRGQEARLRCSPMKGHSHVYWYRQLPEEGLKFMVYLQKENIIDESGMPKERFSAEFPKEGPSILRIQQVVRGDSAAYFCASSLARGQKTEAFFGQGTRLTVV.

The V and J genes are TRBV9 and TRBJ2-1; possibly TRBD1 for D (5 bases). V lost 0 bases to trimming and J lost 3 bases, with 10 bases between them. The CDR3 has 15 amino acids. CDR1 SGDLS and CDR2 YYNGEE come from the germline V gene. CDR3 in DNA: TGTGCCAGCAGCGTAGAGGCAGGGAACTACAATGAGCAGTTCTTC. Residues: CASSVEAGNYNEQFF.

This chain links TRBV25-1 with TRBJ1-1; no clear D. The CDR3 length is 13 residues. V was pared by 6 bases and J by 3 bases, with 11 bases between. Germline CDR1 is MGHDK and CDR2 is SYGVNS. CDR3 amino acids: CASSAQYDTEAFF. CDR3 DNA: TGTGCCAGCAGCGCCCAATATGACACTGAAGCTTTCTTT.

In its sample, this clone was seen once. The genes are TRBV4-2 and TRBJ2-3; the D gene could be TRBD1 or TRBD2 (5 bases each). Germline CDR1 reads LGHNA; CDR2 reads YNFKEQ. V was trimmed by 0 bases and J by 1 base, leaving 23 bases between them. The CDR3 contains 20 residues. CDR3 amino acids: CASSQDMSRARPGGTDTQYF. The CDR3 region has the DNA TGTGCCAGCAGCCAAGATATGTCCAGGGCCCGACCCGGGGGCACAGATACGCAGTATTTT.

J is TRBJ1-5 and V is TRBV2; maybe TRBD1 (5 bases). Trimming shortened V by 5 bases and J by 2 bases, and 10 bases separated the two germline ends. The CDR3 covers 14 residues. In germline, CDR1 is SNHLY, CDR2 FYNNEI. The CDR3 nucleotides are TGTGCCAGCAGTAATGGGGGAGGCAATCAGCCCCAGCATTTT. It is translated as CASSNGGGNQPQHF.